Listed below are T cell receptor beta chains from one sample, sequenced in a study of blood T cell repertoires in COVID-19. The protocol was immunoSEQ multiplex PCR, while the TCRdb copy is restricted to in-frame clones and leaves out a portion. This sample has 190,000 or so clones, with 94% found just once. Sequenced material: peripheral blood. These receptors originate from a young man with COVID-19, enrolled during active disease. CDR3s leave out the opening cysteine and the closing phenylalanine or tryptophan. The size of a clone is reported for some rows only, either as once, few or many, or as a class for expanded clones.

clone size,V gene,CDR3 protein
-,TRBV6-2/TRBV6-3,ASSYSLAEQY
-,TRBV6-6,ASSYSRGGGEAF
-,TRBV9,ASSAPGGPSYNEQF
-,TRBV5-5,ASSHVAGGPNEQY
-,TRBV7-7,ASSPRPPGLAGFNEQF
-,TRBV29-1,SVDRQGGTEAF
-,TRBV30,AWSVQGVNSPLH
-,TRBV7-6,ASSSQAGGSQETQY
-,TRBV3-1/TRBV3-2,ASNQGGVELF
-,TRBV4-1,ASSQVRGRTNTGELF
-,TRBV14,ASSQRGVWTGELF
once,TRBV27,ASRIGGLASPLH
once,TRBV19,ASSRRLTNEKLF
-,TRBV4-1,ASSAVVSGFGYT
once,TRBV7-9,ATAGTNMNTEAF
-,TRBV5-1,ASSLGGGYNEQF
-,TRBV7-9,ASSPRAGTLDSRGYT
-,TRBV7-3,ASSPGGGLAYGYT
-,TRBV10-3,AISGQGASSPLH
-,TRBV5-1,ASSFTQDRGNGYT
once,TRBV6-5,ASSYSRGRSDTQY
few,TRBV9,ASSVNRGDGYT
-,TRBV19,ASSASGGSDTQY
-,TRBV19,ASSIDRRGNEQY
once,TRBV5-6,ASSRRRLAGDSSNEQF
once,TRBV9,ASSVTGTGGKLF
once,TRBV11-3,ASSSPGQASNQPQH
-,TRBV25-1,ASRATGELF
once,TRBV3-1/TRBV3-2,ASSQEPGGRSNQPQH
-,TRBV18,ASSPLAGGSTDTQY
-,TRBV30,AWKLGVSANEQF
-,TRBV4-1,ASSQGAQGLAYGYT
-,TRBV10-3,AISNTGTTNEKLF
-,TRBV29-1,SVVKRMNTEAF
-,TRBV7-2,ASSLVSGGAGTDTQY
-,TRBV5-1,ASSFGARSSKDPVDYGYT
-,TRBV5-4,ASRRPGTLTYNSPLH
-,TRBV10-2,ASGGTGVYGYT
-,TRBV11-2,ASSLVASGGRSYEQY
-,TRBV5-1,ASSFNNYNEQF
-,TRBV27,ASSSRSTGQKAF
-,TRBV19,ASSDPGTVKNTEAF
-,TRBV12-3/TRBV12-4,ASSFGGDRPLH
-,TRBV29-1,SVMGQTGTEAF